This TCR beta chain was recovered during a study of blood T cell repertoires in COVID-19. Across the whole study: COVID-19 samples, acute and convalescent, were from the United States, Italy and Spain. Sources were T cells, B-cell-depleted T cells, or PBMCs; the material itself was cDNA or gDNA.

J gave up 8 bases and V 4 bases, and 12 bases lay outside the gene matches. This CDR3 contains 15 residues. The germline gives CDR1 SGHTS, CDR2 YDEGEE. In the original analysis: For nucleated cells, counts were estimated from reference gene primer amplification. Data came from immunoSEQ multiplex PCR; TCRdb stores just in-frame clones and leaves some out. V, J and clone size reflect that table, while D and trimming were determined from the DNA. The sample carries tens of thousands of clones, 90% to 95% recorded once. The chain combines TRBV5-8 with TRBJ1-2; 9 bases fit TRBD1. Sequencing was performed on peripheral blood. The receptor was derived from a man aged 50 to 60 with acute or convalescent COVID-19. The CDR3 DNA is TGTGCCAGCAGCCCCGACCGGGACAGGGCACGAGGCTACACCTTC. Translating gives CASSPDRDRARGYTF.